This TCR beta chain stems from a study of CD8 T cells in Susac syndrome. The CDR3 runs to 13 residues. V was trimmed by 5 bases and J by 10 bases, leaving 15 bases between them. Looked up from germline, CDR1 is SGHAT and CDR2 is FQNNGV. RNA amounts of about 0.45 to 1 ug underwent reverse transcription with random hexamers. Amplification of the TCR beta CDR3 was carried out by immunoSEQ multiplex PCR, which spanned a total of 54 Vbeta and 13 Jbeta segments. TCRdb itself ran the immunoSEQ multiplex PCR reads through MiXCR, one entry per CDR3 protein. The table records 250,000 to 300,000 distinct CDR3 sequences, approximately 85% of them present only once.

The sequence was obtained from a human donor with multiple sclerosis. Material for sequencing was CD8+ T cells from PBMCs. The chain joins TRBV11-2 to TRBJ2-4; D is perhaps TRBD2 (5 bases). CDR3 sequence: CASSNSNPGIQYF. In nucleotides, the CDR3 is TGTGCCAGCAGCAACTCCAACCCGGGAATTCAGTACTTC.